This TCR beta chain stems from a study of tumor and adjacent non-tumor tissue in lung cancer. Study details: The cohort had around twelve adenocarcinoma, a couple of squamous cell and 1 small cell patients. Study findings and constraints: Compared with tumor, normal lung showed significantly lower TCR diversity.

Germline assignment: CDR1 SEHNR and CDR2 FQNEAQ (reference sequence). CDR3 size: 15 residues. TCRbeta libraries were built with three rounds of nested PCR, modified from ARM-PCR. TCRdb ran MiXCR on the multiplex PCR reads and lists one entry per CDR3 protein. The sample holds 90,000 to 100,000 distinct CDR3 sequences, roughly 78% seen once. A remark on this clonotype: The antigen is undetermined. This may come from a read error, since a much larger clone is one base off.

This sample's RNA came from whole unsorted tissue. This non-tumor lung sample came from over 3 cm beyond the tumor edge. The J gene is TRBJ1-4, the V gene TRBV7-9, with D unclear. The sequencing input was distant non-tumor lung tissue. The source is a man in his fifties or sixties with small cell lung cancer. This CDR3 is CVSSPTSTRNEKLFF. The CDR3 bases are TGTGTCAGCAGCCCTACCAGTACTCGTAATGAAAAACTGTTTTTT.